This TCR beta chain was obtained from a study of blood T cells in healthy people across ages (dated by TCRdb to between 2014 and 2017). The study in broad terms: In model experiments, template switching captured roughly one uniquely barcoded TCR beta cDNA molecule for every two T cells. The study measured age-related changes in TCR beta repertoire diversity using deep sequencing normalized with unique cDNA molecular identifiers. The donors were split into four age groups: young (average around 15 years), middle-aged (roughly 40), aged (roughly 60) and long-lived (roughly 80). To avoid experimental bias, donors of different ages were randomly spread across the sequencing lanes. For two donors (one aged 18 to 30 and one aged 80 or older), the study analyzed two additional independent replicas of 1 million unique cDNA reads from the same blood draw.

The donors were roughly 39 Caucasian individuals from Russia, aged roughly 6 to 90 years, who were systemically healthy. Each donor gave 9.5 to 10 milliliters of peripheral blood, drawn into EDTA-treated Vacutainer tubes. PBMCs were isolated by Ficoll-Paque density-gradient centrifugation, with at least 6.5 million obtained per sample. Total RNA, at least 6 micrograms per sample, was extracted from PBMCs with Trizol reagent. The percentages of naive CD45RAhigh/CD27high T cells were determined by flow cytometry on a PBMC aliquot from every donor. Broader findings and caveats from the paper: Observed TCR beta diversity correlated strongly with the percentage of naive T cells measured by flow cytometry. Compared with the aged group, the long-lived group had more naive CD4+ T cells, fewer expanded clones and increased TCR diversity, a pattern suggesting age selection. As age increased, observed TCR beta diversity per million T cells dropped in a roughly linear way, and a significant reduction was already evident by age about 40. Donor CMV infection status was unknown, potentially confounding age-related changes in expanded clonotypes. Estimates of total diversity based on one million sequenced T cells were regarded as lower bounds and as underestimates. Conclusive comparison of naive and antigen-experienced compartments was prevented by the profiling of bulk unsorted PBMCs.

The library was generated by 5' RACE. This sample was sequenced with an Illumina HiSeq 2500. A second PCR of roughly 6 to 11 cycles was performed with a sample-barcoded 5' primer and a J-beta primer mix. A unique molecular identifier was introduced onto each TCR beta cDNA molecule by a template-switch 5' adaptor carrying 12 random nucleotides. Each sample yielded at least 2.5 million CDR3-containing paired-end reads. First-strand cDNA synthesis was performed from all RNA using the Mint cDNA synthesis kit, with priming by a TRBC-specific oligonucleotide. Following uracil-DNA glycosylase treatment, a first 18-cycle PCR with universal primers M1SS and BC2_uni_R was performed on all cDNA. The original pipeline was this. For normalization, 1 million high-quality reads were randomly selected from each sample, with every read carrying a distinct molecular identifier. Instead of being binned into consensus sequences, reads with shared molecular identifiers were discarded. MiTCR, set to a Q25 quality threshold and the strictest error-elimination algorithm, was used for CDR3 identification, clonotype clustering and error correction. A nonparametric unseen species model using Euler transformation provided a lower-bound estimate of total TCR beta diversity. TCRdb redid the processing of the public reads, applying fastp at Q25 and MiXCR, and retained in-frame beta chains. Rows merge per CDR3 protein into single entries with the most common DNA and genes. TCRdb's processing, not the study's, gives the V and J calls here. The sample contains about 1.6 million distinct CDR3 sequences, about 35% of them found a single time. Around 10% of the sample lies in the top ten.

The V end loses 4 bases and the J end loses 1 base, and a stretch of 15 bases separates them. The CDR3 runs 15 amino acids, cysteine and phenylalanine included. Kept here is only the CDR3 DNA, which spans 45 bases and is read in frame from base 1. Based on the germline V gene (reference sequence), the CDR1 and CDR2 sequences are SGHNT and YYREEE. This clonotype showed up just a few times. Its antigen is still unknown. It has no much larger one-base neighbor in the sample; base qualities were not kept. This TCR was sampled from a woman between 25 and 40 years old in good health. This sequence uses TRBV5-4 and TRBJ2-7; possibly the D gene is TRBD2, per 6 matching bases. Sequenced material: blood. For the CDR3, the sequence is CASSRGGPGSYEQYF. In nucleotide form, the sequence is TGTGCCAGCAGCCGGGGAGGTCCAGGTTCCTACGAGCAGTACTTC.